This T cell receptor beta chain was retrieved from a study of blood T cell repertoires in COVID-19. CDR1 PRHDT and CDR2 FYEKMQ come from the germline V gene (reference sequence). The CDR3 consists of 12 residues. Trimming removed 9 bases at V and 5 bases at J, with 13 bases between. Per the authors' pipeline: Reference gene primer amplification gave estimated nucleated cell counts. Sequencing used immunoSEQ multiplex PCR; TCRdb keeps in-frame clones, though not all of them. V, J and clone size are taken as reported in that table, and D and trimming were inferred from the DNA itself. This sample has some 140,000 clones, with about 78% found just once.

Input material: peripheral blood. The clonotype originates from a man in his sixties who had recovered from COVID-19. The V call is TRBV13, the J call TRBJ1-1; D is perhaps TRBD1 (6 bases). CDR3 nucleotide sequence: TGTGCCAGTGGCGGGGGGCGTACTGAAGCTTTCTTT. It yields the protein CASGGGRTEAFF. Variable domain in full (rest from reference TRBV13 and TRBJ1-1): AAGVIQSPRHLIKEKRETATLKCYPIPRHDTVYWYQQGPGQDPQFLISFYEKMQSDKGSIPDRFSAQQFSDYHSELNMSSLELGDSALYFCASGGGRTEAFFGQGTRLTVV.